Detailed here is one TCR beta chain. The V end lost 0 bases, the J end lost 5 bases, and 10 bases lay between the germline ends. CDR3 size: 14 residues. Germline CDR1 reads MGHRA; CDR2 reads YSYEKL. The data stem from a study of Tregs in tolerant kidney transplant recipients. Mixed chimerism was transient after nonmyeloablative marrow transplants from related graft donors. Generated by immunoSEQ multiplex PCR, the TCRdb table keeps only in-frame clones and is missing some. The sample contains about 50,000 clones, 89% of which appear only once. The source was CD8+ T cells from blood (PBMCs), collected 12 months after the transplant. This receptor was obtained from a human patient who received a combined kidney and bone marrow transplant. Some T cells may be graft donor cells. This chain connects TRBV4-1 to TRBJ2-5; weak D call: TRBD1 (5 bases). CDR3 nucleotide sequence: TGCGCCAGCAGCCAAGAAGGGGCGCGGGAGACCCAGTACTTC. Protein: CASSQEGARETQYF.